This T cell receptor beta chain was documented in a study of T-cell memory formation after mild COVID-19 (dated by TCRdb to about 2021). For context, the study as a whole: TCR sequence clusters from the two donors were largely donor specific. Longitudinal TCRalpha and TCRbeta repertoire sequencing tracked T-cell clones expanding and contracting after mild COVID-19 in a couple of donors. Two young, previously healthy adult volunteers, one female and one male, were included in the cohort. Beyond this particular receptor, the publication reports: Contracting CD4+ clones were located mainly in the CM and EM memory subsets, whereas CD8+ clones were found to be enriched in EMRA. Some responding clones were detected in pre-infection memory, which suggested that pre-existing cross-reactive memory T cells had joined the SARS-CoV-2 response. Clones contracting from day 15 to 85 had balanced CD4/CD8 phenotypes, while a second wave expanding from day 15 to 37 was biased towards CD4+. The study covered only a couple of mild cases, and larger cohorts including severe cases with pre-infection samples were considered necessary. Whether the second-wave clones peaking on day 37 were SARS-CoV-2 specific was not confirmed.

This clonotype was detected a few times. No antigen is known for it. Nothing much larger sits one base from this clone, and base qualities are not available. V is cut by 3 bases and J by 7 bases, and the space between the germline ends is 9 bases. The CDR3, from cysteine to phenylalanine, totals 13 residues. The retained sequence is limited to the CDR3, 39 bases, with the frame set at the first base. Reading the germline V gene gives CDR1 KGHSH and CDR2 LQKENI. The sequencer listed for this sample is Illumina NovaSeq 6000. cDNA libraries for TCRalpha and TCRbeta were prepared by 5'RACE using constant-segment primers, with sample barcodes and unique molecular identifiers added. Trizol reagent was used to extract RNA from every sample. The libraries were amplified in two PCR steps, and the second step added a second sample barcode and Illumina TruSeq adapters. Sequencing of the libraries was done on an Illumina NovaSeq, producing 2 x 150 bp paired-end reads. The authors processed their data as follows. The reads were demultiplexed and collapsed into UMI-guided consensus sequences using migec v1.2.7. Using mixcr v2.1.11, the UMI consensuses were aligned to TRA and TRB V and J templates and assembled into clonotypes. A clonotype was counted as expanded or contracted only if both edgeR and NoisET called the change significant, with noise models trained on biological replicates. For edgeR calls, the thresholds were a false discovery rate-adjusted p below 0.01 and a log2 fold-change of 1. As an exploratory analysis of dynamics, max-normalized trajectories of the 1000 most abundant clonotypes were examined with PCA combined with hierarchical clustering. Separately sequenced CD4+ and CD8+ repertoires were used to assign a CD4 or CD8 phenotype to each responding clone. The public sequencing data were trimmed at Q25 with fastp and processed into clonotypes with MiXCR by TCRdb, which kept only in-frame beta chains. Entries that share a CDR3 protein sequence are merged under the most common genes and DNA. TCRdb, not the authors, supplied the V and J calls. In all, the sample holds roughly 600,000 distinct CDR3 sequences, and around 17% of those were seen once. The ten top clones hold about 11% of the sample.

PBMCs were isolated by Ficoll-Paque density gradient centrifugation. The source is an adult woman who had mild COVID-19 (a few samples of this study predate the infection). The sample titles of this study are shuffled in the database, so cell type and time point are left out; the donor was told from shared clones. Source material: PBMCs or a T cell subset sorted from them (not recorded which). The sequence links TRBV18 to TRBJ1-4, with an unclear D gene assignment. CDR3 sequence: CASSPDLGEKLFF. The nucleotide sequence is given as TGTGCCAGCTCACCTGACCTCGGTGAAAAACTGTTTTTT.